Listed here are 27 T cell receptor beta chains from one sample, sequenced in a study of T cell responses to AZD1222 COVID-19 vaccine. Method: immunoSEQ multiplex PCR; TCRdb's copy keeps in-frame clones and lacks some. The sample shows 94,000 or so clones, roughly 90% of them seen only once. The sequences come from peripheral blood, collected on day 0 of AZD1222 vaccination. These receptor sequences come from an adult in good health.

The rearrangement joins TRBV6-2 or TRBV6-3 to TRBJ1-5; D is uncertain. Germline CDR1 and CDR2: MNHEY and SVGEGT. V lost 1 base, J lost 0 bases, and 7 bases lay in between. There are 15 residues in the CDR3. In nucleotides, the CDR3 is TGTGCCAGCAGTTACTTTTTGGCTAGCAATCAGCCCCAGCATTTT. This translates into CASSYFLASNQPQHF.

This chain links TRBV6-5 with TRBJ1-2; 7 positions match TRBD1. Germline CDR1 reads MNHEY; CDR2 reads SVGAGI. The CDR3 contains 13 residues. The J segment lost 11 bases and the V segment lost 0 bases, leaving 6 bases of the junction unmatched. CDR3 coding DNA: TGTGCCAGCAGTTACTCTTCGGACAGGACATACACCTTC. Translation gives CASSYSSDRTYTF.

The chain combines TRBV28 with TRBJ2-7; no clear D gene. V lost 4 bases and J lost 6, with 13 bases in between. Germline lookup yields CDR1 MDHEN and CDR2 SYDVKM. The CDR3 covers 13 residues. The CDR3 protein is CASSSTVGAEQYF. The CDR3 bases are TGTGCCAGCAGTTCTACGGTCGGTGCCGAGCAGTACTTC.

This chain joins TRBV6-2 or TRBV6-3 and TRBJ1-3, with D tentatively TRBD1 (5 bases). V was trimmed by 6 bases and J by 4 bases, leaving 16 bases between them. Germline V gene lookup returns CDR1 MNHEY and CDR2 SVGEGT. The CDR3 is 15 residues long. The CDR3 sequence is CASSTGTSRGNTIYF. CDR3 bases: TGTGCCAGCAGCACCGGGACCTCAAGAGGAAACACCATATATTTT.

The chain joins TRBV9 to TRBJ2-1; TRBD2 agrees at 12 bases. Germline V gene lookup returns CDR1 SGDLS and CDR2 YYNGEE. V lost 1 base, J lost 8 bases, and 4 bases stayed unmatched. This CDR3 is built from 15 residues. CDR3 sequence reads: CASSVLTSGSDEQFF. In nucleotides, the CDR3 is TGTGCCAGCAGCGTACTGACTAGCGGGAGTGATGAGCAGTTCTTC.

The chain employs TRBV7-8 and TRBJ1-1; possible D gene TRBD1, 6 bases. Per germline, CDR1 SGHVS and CDR2 FQNEAQ. CDR3 length equals 15 residues. V was clipped by 0 bases and J by 3 bases, with 11 bases between them. The CDR3 is CASSLALDSHTEAFF. The CDR3 DNA reads TGTGCCAGCAGCTTAGCGCTGGACAGCCACACTGAAGCTTTCTTT.

V is TRBV7-9 and J is TRBJ2-7, with D perhaps TRBD1 (6 bases). Germline CDR1 SEHNR, CDR2 FQNEAQ (reference sequence). The V end lost 7 bases, the J end lost 3 bases, and 10 bases lay between the germline ends. The CDR3 is 12 residues long. The chain's CDR3 is CASNRDNYEQYF. The CDR3 DNA follows: TGTGCCAGCAACCGGGACAACTACGAGCAGTACTTC.

This rearrangement joins TRBV7-2 to TRBJ1-6; the match to TRBD1 covers 8 bases. Losses at the gene ends were 5 bases for V and 11 bases for J; bases not matched to a gene: 5. The germline V gene encodes CDR1 SGHTA and CDR2 FQGNSA. The CDR3 spans 13 residues. This CDR3 reads CASSLDREPPLHF. In DNA, the CDR3 is TGTGCCAGCAGCCTGGACAGGGAGCCACCCCTCCACTTT.

The rearrangement joins TRBV6-4 to TRBJ2-6, with 8 bases matching TRBD1. CDR1 and CDR2 (germline): MRHNA, SNTAGT. The junction had 4 bases not matched to a gene; V was cut back by 6 bases and J by 0 bases. CDR3 length: 16 residues. CDR3 in amino acids: CASRGQGASGANVLTF. The CDR3 DNA follows: TGTGCCAGCAGAGGACAGGGCGCCTCTGGGGCCAACGTCCTGACTTTC.

The chain uses TRBV19 and TRBJ2-7; 7 bases fit TRBD2. V trimming: 7 bases; J trimming: 3 bases; junction bases outside the gene matches: 15. CDR3 size: 16 residues. The germline CDR1 and CDR2 sequences are LNHDA and SQIVND (reference sequence). CDR3 in DNA: TGTGCCAGTACCCCTCGCGGGAGCGGGTTCGACTACGAGCAGTACTTC. Amino acids: CASTPRGSGFDYEQYF.

In its sample, this clone was seen a few times. The rearrangement uses TRBV7-2 and TRBJ2-1, with TRBD2 as a possible D gene (6 bases). Trimming took off 3 bases at V and 10 bases at J, with 16 bases between the two ends. CDR1 and CDR2 from the germline V gene are SGHTA and FQGNSA. The CDR3 length is 14 residues. CDR3 coding DNA: TGTGCCAGCAGCTTCCCCGGGACTCTCGGGGAGCAGTTCTTC. Translation: CASSFPGTLGEQFF. The full variable domain, in which reference TRBV7-2 and TRBJ2-1 provide the parts outside the CDR3, is GAGVSQSPSNKVTEKGKDVELRCDPISGHTALYWYRQSLGQGLEFLIYFQGNSAPDKSGLPSDRFSAERTGGSVSTLTIQRTQQEDSAVYLCASSFPGTLGEQFFGPGTRLTVL.

The rearrangement uses TRBV6-1 and TRBJ2-7, with D perhaps TRBD2 (6 bases). V lost 1 base and J lost 3, with 10 bases in between. This CDR3 is 14 amino acids long. Germline V gives CDR1 MNHNS, CDR2 SASEGT. The CDR3 here is CASSEGGAYYEQYF. In DNA, the CDR3 is TGTGCCAGCAGTGAAGGCGGGGCCTACTACGAGCAGTACTTC.

This chain uses TRBV27 with TRBJ2-3; 7 nucleotides line up with TRBD2. CDR3 length equals 16 residues. V trimming: 7 bases; J trimming: 0 bases; junction bases outside the gene matches: 10. The germline CDR1 and CDR2 sequences are MNHEY and SMNVEV (reference sequence). CDR3 region: CASIPRGEPSTDTQYF. In DNA form, the CDR3 reads TGTGCCAGCATCCCCCGGGGGGAGCCTAGCACAGATACGCAGTATTTT.

This chain connects TRBV19 to TRBJ2-2, with D possibly being TRBD1 or TRBD2 (5 bases each). CDR1 is LNHDA, CDR2 SQIVND, per germline (reference sequence). V lost 6 bases, J lost 8 bases, and 16 bases lay in between. This CDR3 is 14 amino acids long. CDR3 DNA sequence: TGTGCCAGTAGCCCCGGGGCGGCGCCTGGGGAGCTGTTTTTT. It yields the protein CASSPGAAPGELFF.

The chain has TRBV4-3 and TRBJ2-2; TRBD1 aligns across 7 bases. The CDR3 is 15 amino acids. V trimming: 2 bases; J trimming: 6 bases; junction bases outside the gene matches: 6. Germline V gene data show CDR1 as LGHNA and CDR2 as YSLEER. CDR3 loop: CASSQQTGVAGELFF. CDR3 DNA: TGCGCCAGCAGCCAACAAACAGGGGTAGCCGGGGAGCTGTTTTTT.

The chain carries TRBV27 and TRBJ2-1, with 8 positions matching TRBD1. With 10 bases clipped from V and 0 bases from J, the junction kept 8 bases outside the gene matches. Per the germline V gene, CDR1 is MNHEY and CDR2 is SMNVEV (reference sequence). The CDR3 loop spans 15 amino acids. The CDR3 loop reads CAIPQGQASYNEQFF. CDR3 in DNA: TGTGCCATCCCCCAGGGACAGGCCTCCTACAATGAGCAGTTCTTC.

The V gene is TRBV28, the J gene TRBJ2-5, with 11 bases aligning to TRBD2. V dropped 10 bases and J dropped 3; count of bases not matched to a gene: 4. This CDR3 has 13 residues. CDR1 is MDHEN and CDR2 is SYDVKM in the germline V gene. In DNA, the CDR3 is TGTGCCATCTCACTAGCGGGAGAAGAGACCCAGTACTTC. Translated, it gives CAISLAGEETQYF.

Only one count was recorded for this clone. The chain combines TRBV24-1 with TRBJ2-1; possible D gene TRBD2, 6 bases. V shed 5 bases and J shed 3 bases, with 16 bases lying between them. The CDR3 is 16 amino acids. Germline CDR1 and CDR2: KGHDR and SFDVKD. CDR3 sequence: CATSGQFGSGYNEQFF. The CDR3 DNA reads TGTGCCACCAGTGGACAATTCGGGAGTGGCTACAATGAGCAGTTCTTC.

CDR3 nucleotides: TGCGCCAGCAGCCAAGATACCCGGGGCGGCTATGGCTACACCTTC. Protein: CASSQDTRGGYGYTF. The chain recombines TRBV4-1 with TRBJ1-2, with D possibly being TRBD1 (5 bases). The CDR3 totals 15 residues. The V end was cut by 0 bases, the J end by 4 bases, with 12 bases between. CDR1 is MGHRA, CDR2 YSYEKL, per germline.

This chain connects TRBV7-9 to TRBJ1-6; D is unclear. The length of the CDR3 is 14 residues. The germline V gene encodes CDR1 SEHNR and CDR2 FQNEAQ (reference sequence). Trimming shortened V by 2 bases and J by 6 bases, and 8 bases separated the two germline ends. The CDR3 is CASSLRAVNSPLHF. The DNA for the CDR3 is TGTGCCAGCAGCTTAAGGGCCGTTAATTCACCCCTCCACTTT.

The chain is built from TRBV11-2 and TRBJ2-5, with 7 bases matching TRBD2. The CDR3 totals 13 residues. Unmatched junction bases numbered 2, after V lost 3 bases and J lost 4 bases. CDR1 and CDR2 from the germline V gene are SGHAT and FQNNGV. The CDR3 coding sequence is TGTGCCAGCAGCTTCGGCGGGGGAGAGACCCAGTACTTC. Protein product: CASSFGGGETQYF.

The genes are TRBV12-3 or TRBV12-4 and TRBJ2-5, with D unclear. This CDR3 has 11 amino acids. V lost 6 bases and J 6 bases, leaving 8 bases between the germline ends. CDR3 amino acids: CASSQGQTQYF. The CDR3 DNA follows: TGTGCCAGCAGCCAAGGACAGACCCAGTACTTC.

Regarding this clone: The sample has other DNA sequences that encode this CDR3 too. V and J are TRBV24-1 and TRBJ1-2; the match to TRBD1 covers 8 bases. The CDR3 has 15 amino acids. Trimming removed 4 bases from V and 2 bases from J; junction bases left unmatched: 5. Germline lookup yields CDR1 KGHDR and CDR2 SFDVKD. CDR3 sequence (DNA): TGTGCCACCAGTGAATCCGGACAGGGAAACTATGGCTACACCTTC. Encoded protein: CATSESGQGNYGYTF.

This clone was observed a single time. The V and J genes are TRBV7-2 and TRBJ1-1; TRBD1 matches 7 bases. The germline V gene has CDR1 SGHTA and CDR2 FQGNSA. There are 15 residues in the CDR3. J lost 0 bases, V lost 5 bases, and 6 bases had no gene match. CDR3 nucleotides: TGTGCCAGCAGCCCACCCCAGGGGGTGAACACTGAAGCTTTCTTT. It is translated as CASSPPQGVNTEAFF.

The chain links TRBV4-3 to TRBJ1-4, with TRBD1 as a possible D gene (5 bases). The germline V gene encodes CDR1 LGHNA and CDR2 YSLEER. The CDR3 is 14 amino acids. The V end was cut by 5 bases, the J end by 8 bases, with 15 bases between. In DNA form, the CDR3 reads TGCGCCAGCAGCTCACAGGAGACCGGCGAAAAACTGTTTTTT. Its protein is CASSSQETGEKLFF.

This chain connects TRBV15 to TRBJ2-3; D may correspond to TRBD1 or TRBD2 (5 bases each). With 4 bases removed from V and 1 base from J, the gap between germline ends came to 12 bases. The CDR3 is 15 residues long. CDR1 is LNHNV, CDR2 YYDKDF, per germline (reference sequence). The CDR3 nucleotides read TGTGCCACCAGCATTGGGGGATCCCGCACAGATACGCAGTATTTT. It specifies CATSIGGSRTDTQYF.

The genes are TRBV7-3 and TRBJ2-5; D not resolved. There are 14 residues in the CDR3. Germline V gene data show CDR1 as SGHTA and CDR2 as FQGTGA. Trimming shortened V by 5 bases and J by 7 bases, and 17 bases separated the two germline ends. CDR3 coding DNA: TGTGCCAGCAGCCCCACTCTTGAGTCAGGGACCCAGTACTTC. This translates into CASSPTLESGTQYF. The full variable domain, its missing parts supplied by reference TRBV7-3 and TRBJ2-5, is GAGVSQTPSNKVTEKGKYVELRCDPISGHTALYWYRQSLGQGPEFLIYFQGTGAADDSGLPNDRFFAVRPEGSVSTLKIQRTERGDSAVYLCASSPTLESGTQYFGPGTRLLVL.